These T cell receptor beta chains were read from a single sample in a study of blood T cell repertoires in COVID-19. Assay used: immunoSEQ multiplex PCR; TCRdb lists only in-frame clones, some missing. The data show approximately 59,000 clones, with 81% seen just once and around a third held by the top ten. Sequenced input: peripheral blood. The receptor source for this set is a man aged 55 to 70 with COVID-19, enrolled during active disease. CDR3s include the opening cysteine and the closing phenylalanine or tryptophan. The D gene is left open where the match is weak.

D	length	V	J	DNA	CDR3
-	15	TRBV5-1	TRBJ1-3	TGCGCCAGCAGCTTGGATGAGTTCCATGGAAACACCATATATTTT	CASSLDEFHGNTIYF
TRBD2	18	TRBV7-3	TRBJ2-1	TGTGCCAGCAGCTTAAGGGGACTAGCGGGAGTTGTCCCCAGTGAGCAGTTCTTC	CASSLRGLAGVVPSEQFF
TRBD2	13	TRBV7-7	TRBJ2-2	TGTGCTAGCAGGGAGGGTGGCACCGGGGAGCTGTTTTTT	CASREGGTGELFF
TRBD1	16	TRBV2	TRBJ2-3	TGTGCCAGCAGTGAAAGCCCACAGGGGGCGGCAGATACGCAGTATTTT	CASSESPQGAADTQYF
-	14	TRBV6-2/TRBV6-3	TRBJ1-3	TGTGCCAGCAGTTACTCGGGGACAGGAAACACCATATATTTT	CASSYSGTGNTIYF
-	13	TRBV19	TRBJ1-3	TGTGCCAGTACAGGGGAGTCTGGAAACACCATATATTTT	CASTGESGNTIYF
TRBD1	11	TRBV29-1	TRBJ2-3	TGCAGCGTTGTGGACAGGGGTACGCAGTATTTT	CSVVDRGTQYF
-	15	TRBV5-1	TRBJ2-5	TGCGCCAGCAGCAAGTCGGGATCCCCAGAAGAGACCCAGTACTTC	CASSKSGSPEETQYF
TRBD1	14	TRBV27	TRBJ2-5	TGTGCCAGCAGCCCCTCTAACAGGGGAGAGACCCAGTACTTC	CASSPSNRGETQYF
-	14	TRBV5-1	TRBJ1-3	TGCGCCAGCAGCCTAGACAGAACTGGAAACACCATATATTTT	CASSLDRTGNTIYF
TRBD1	15	TRBV9	TRBJ2-7	TGTGCCAGCAGCGTCGCCGGGACAGACTCCTACGAGCAGTACTTC	CASSVAGTDSYEQYF
-	15	TRBV5-5	TRBJ2-7	TGTGCCAGCAGCTTGAGCGGTTCAGCGGGTGGCGAGCAGTACTTC	CASSLSGSAGGEQYF
-	13	TRBV12-3/TRBV12-4	TRBJ1-2	TGTGCCAGCACTGGGGACTCCCACCATGGCTACACCTTC	CASTGDSHHGYTF
TRBD2	14	TRBV5-4	TRBJ2-1	TGTGCCAGCAGCGGGTCTAGCGGGAACAATGAGCAGTTCTTC	CASSGSSGNNEQFF
-	15	TRBV7-2	TRBJ2-5	TGTGCCAGCAGCCCGACCCGACAGCCCGCAGAGACCCAGTACTTC	CASSPTRQPAETQYF
-	15	TRBV7-3	TRBJ2-7	TGTGCCAGCAGCCCAGGCGCGGGCAGCGCCTACGAGCAGTACTTC	CASSPGAGSAYEQYF
TRBD1	17	TRBV24-1	TRBJ2-3	TGTGCCACCAGTGATCCTTCTGGACAGGGTTACCCAGATACGCAGTATTTT	CATSDPSGQGYPDTQYF
TRBD2	15	TRBV29-1	TRBJ2-7	TGCAGCGTTGAATTTGGCGCGGGAGAAGGGTACGAGCAGTACTTC	CSVEFGAGEGYEQYF
TRBD1	16	TRBV4-1	TRBJ1-3	TGCGCCAGCAGCCAAATCGTGACAGGGGACGGAAACACCATATATTTT	CASSQIVTGDGNTIYF
-	15	TRBV29-1	TRBJ1-1	TGCAGCGTTGTCAAGCCTGGGGAGGGAAACACTGAAGCTTTCTTT	CSVVKPGEGNTEAFF
-	14	TRBV5-1	TRBJ1-1	TGCGCCAGCAGCTTGTTTCCCCTTAACACTGAAGCTTTCTTT	CASSLFPLNTEAFF
-	16	TRBV19	TRBJ1-1	TGTGCCAGTAGTATCAGGGAGGTTTTGGGGAACACTGAAGCTTTCTTT	CASSIREVLGNTEAFF
-	16	TRBV11-2	TRBJ2-7	TGTGCCAGCAGCTTAGCCGCAGGCCTCTCTACCTACGAGCAGTACTTC	CASSLAAGLSTYEQYF
-	15	TRBV7-2	TRBJ1-1	TGTGCCAGCAGCTTAGCAACCGGTTCCAACACTGAAGCTTTCTTT	CASSLATGSNTEAFF
TRBD1	16	TRBV6-5	TRBJ2-2	TGTGCCAGCAGTTACTCGAGACAGGGTTGGGGCGGGGAGCTGTTTTTT	CASSYSRQGWGGELFF
-	16	TRBV5-8	TRBJ2-6	TGTGCCAGCAGCCTCTCCGACAGGTATGGGGCCAACGTCCTGACTTTC	CASSLSDRYGANVLTF
TRBD1	16	TRBV5-1	TRBJ2-1	TGCGCCAGCAGCTTGGCCGGACAGGGGAGTTACAATGAGCAGTTCTTC	CASSLAGQGSYNEQFF
TRBD2	15	TRBV7-3	TRBJ2-1	TGTGCCAGCAGCTTAGAAAGCGGGGGGCTCAATGAGCAGTTCTTC	CASSLESGGLNEQFF
TRBD1	14	TRBV6-5	TRBJ1-5	TGTGCCAGCAGAAGGACAGGTGAGAATCAGCCCCAGCATTTT	CASRRTGENQPQHF